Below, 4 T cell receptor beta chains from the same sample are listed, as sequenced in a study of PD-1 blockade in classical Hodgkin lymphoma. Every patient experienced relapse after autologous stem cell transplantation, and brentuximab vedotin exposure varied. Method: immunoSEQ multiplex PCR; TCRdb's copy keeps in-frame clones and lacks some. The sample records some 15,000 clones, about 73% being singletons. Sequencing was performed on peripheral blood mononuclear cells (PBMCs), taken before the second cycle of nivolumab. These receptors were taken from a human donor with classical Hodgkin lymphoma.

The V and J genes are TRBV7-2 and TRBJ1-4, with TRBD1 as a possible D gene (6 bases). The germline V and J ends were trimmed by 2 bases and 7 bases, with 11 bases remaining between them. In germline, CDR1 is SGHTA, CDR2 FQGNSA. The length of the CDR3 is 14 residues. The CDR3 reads CASSLSGGREKLFF. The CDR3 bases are TGTGCCAGCAGCTTATCCGGGGGGCGTGAAAAACTGTTTTTT.

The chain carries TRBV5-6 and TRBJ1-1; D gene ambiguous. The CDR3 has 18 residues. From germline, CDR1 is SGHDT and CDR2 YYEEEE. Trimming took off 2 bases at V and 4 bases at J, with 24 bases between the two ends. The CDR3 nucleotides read TGTGCCAGCAGCTTTCCCGAGGTCCACTGCCTTCGGATCACTGAAGCTTTCTTT. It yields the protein CASSFPEVHCLRITEAFF. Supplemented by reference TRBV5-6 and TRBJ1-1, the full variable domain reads DAGVTQSPTHLIKTRGQQVTLRCSPKSGHDTVSWYQQALGQGPQFIFQYYEEEERQRGNFPDRFSGHQFPNYSSELNVNALLLGDSALYLCASSFPEVHCLRITEAFFGQGTRLTVV.

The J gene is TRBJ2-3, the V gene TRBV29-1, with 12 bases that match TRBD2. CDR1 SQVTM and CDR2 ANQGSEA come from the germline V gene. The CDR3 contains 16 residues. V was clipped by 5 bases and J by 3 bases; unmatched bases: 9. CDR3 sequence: CSVSRLAGEYTDTQYF. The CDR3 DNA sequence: TGCAGCGTTAGCAGACTAGCGGGGGAGTATACAGATACGCAGTATTTT.

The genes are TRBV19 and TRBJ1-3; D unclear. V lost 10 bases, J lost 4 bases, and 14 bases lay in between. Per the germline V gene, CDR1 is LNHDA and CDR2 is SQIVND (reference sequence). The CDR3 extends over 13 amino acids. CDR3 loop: CATRRQGGNTIYF. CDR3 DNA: TGTGCCACCCGGAGACAAGGGGGAAACACCATATATTTT. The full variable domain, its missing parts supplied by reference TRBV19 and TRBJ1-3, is DGGITQSPKYLFRKEGQNVTLSCEQNLNHDAMYWYRQDPGQGLRLIYYSQIVNDFQKGDIAEGYSVSREKKESFPLTVTSAQKNPTAFYLCATRRQGGNTIYFGEGSWLTVV.